The clone carrying this TCR beta chain was recorded at least ten times. Its specificity is unknown. This sample was included in a study of early T cells in non-severe SARS-CoV-2 infection. Study-level background: Sequencing used unsorted whole-blood bulk RNA, so chains lack pairing.

Unique molecular identifier tags were affixed to discrete cDNA molecules. Via MiXCR, TCRdb re-called the 5' RACE reads, giving one row per CDR3 protein. The sample shows 100,000 or so distinct CDR3 sequences, 15% to 20% of them seen only once. This CDR3 region has 13 residues. Germline lookup yields CDR1 KGHSH and CDR2 LQKENI. V shed 6 bases and J shed 0 bases, with 7 bases lying between them. Notes on the study in general: VDJdb-based annotation leaned toward anti-spike CD8 responses and missed private and CD4 specificities.

The chain is built from TRBV18 and TRBJ2-3, with D uncertain. The material sequenced was whole blood, taken at baseline. This clonotype originated in an adult who was a healthcare worker with PCR-confirmed SARS-CoV-2 infection or an uninfected control (not recorded which). Written as DNA, the CDR3 is TGTGCCAGCTCCACCATTAGCACAGATACGCAGTATTTT. Translated: CASSTISTDTQYF.